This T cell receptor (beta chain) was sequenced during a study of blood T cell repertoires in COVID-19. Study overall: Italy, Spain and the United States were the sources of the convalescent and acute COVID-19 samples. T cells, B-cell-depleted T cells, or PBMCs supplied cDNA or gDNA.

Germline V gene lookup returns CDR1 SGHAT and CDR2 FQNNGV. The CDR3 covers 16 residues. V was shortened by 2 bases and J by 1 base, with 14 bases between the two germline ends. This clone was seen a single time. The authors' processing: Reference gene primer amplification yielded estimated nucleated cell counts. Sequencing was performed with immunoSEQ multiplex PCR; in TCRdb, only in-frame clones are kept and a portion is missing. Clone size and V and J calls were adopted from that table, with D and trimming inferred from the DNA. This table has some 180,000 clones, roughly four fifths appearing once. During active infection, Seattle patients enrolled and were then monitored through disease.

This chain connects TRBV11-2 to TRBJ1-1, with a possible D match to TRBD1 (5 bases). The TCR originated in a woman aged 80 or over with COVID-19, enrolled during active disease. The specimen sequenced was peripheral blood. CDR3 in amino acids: CASSLNAQDPNTEAFF. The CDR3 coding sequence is TGTGCCAGCAGCTTAAATGCACAGGACCCGAACACTGAAGCTTTCTTT.